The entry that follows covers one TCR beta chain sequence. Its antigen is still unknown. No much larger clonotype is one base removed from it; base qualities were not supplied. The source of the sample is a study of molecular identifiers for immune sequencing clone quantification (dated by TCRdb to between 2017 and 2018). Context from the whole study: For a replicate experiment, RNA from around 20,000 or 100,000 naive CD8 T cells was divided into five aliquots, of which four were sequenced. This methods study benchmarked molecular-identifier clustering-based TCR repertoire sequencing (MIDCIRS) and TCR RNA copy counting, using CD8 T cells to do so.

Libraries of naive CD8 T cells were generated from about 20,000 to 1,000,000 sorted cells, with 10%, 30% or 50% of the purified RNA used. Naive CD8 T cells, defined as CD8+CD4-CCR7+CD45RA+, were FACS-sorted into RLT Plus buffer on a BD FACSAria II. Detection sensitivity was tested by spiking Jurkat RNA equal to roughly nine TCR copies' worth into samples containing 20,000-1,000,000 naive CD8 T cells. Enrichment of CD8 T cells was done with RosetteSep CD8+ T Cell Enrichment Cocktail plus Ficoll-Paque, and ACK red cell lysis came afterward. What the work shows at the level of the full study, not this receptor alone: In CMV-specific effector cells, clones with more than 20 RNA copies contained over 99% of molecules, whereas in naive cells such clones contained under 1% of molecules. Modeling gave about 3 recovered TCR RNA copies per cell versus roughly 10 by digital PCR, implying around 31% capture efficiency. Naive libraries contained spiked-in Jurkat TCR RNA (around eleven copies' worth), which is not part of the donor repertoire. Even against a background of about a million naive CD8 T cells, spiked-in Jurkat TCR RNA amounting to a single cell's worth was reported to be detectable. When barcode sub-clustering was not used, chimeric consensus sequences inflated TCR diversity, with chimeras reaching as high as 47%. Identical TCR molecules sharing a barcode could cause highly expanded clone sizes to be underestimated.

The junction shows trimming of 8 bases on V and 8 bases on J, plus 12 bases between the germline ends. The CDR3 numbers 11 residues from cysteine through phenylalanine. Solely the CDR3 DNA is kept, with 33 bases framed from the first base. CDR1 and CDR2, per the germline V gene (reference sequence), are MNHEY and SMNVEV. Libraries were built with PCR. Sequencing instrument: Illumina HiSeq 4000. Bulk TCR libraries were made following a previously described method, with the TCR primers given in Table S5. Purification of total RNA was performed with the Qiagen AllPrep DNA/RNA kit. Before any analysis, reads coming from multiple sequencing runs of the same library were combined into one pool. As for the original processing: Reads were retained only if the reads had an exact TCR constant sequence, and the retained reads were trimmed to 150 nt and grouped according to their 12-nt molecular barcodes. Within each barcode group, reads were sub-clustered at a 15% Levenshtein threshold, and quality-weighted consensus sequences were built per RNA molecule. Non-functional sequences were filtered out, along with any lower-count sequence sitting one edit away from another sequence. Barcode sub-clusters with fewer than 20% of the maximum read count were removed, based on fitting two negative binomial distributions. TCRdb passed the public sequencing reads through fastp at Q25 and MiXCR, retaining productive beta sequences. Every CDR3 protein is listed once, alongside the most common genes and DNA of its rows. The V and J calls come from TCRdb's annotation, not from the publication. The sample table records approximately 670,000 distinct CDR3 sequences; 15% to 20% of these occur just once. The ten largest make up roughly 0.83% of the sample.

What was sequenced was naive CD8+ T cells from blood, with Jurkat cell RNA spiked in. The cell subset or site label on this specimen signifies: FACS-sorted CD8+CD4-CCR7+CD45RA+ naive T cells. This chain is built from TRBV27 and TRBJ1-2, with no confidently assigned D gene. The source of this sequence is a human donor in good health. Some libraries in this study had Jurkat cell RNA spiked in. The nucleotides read TGTGCCAGCGGCACCACCAGGGGCTACACCTTC. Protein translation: CASGTTRGYTF.